This T cell receptor beta chain was identified during a study of response to subunit inactivated influenza vaccine listed by TCRdb under 2018. Background for the entire study: Deep quantitative T cell receptor repertoire profiling was used in the study to track responses to a trivalent subunit inactivated influenza vaccine. Summary of the overall study and its limitations: According to the authors, only a limited number of new T cells may be recruited by each seasonal influenza vaccination.

Receptor libraries were prepared by RT-PCR. Sequencing relied on an Illumina HiSeq 2500. TCRdb redid the processing of the public reads, applying fastp at Q25 and MiXCR, and retained in-frame beta chains. Rows matching on CDR3 protein sequence are summarized as one entry with the most common DNA and genes. The sample table lists roughly 520,000 distinct CDR3 sequences, roughly 27% of them with a count of one. The ten top clones hold 1.9% of the sample. Spanning cysteine to phenylalanine, the CDR3 consists of 15 amino acids. This entry keeps only the CDR3 DNA: 45 bases, framed from base 1. Relative to germline, V is missing 7 bases and J is missing 0 bases, with 6 bases of the junction outside any gene match. This clonotype was seen a few times. The clone's antigen remains unknown. It has no much larger one-base neighbor in the sample; base qualities were not kept.

This sequence uses TRBV12-3 or TRBV12-4 and TRBJ2-1; 7 bases in the middle match TRBD1. This receptor was obtained from a man over 45 who received an inactivated influenza vaccine. Donor details come from another sample of the same person, matched by shared clones. Here the sequenced sample was CD4+ T cells sorted from PBMCs, taken around 5 days after vaccination. The sequenced DNA is TGTGCCAGCACTCACCGGGACAGCTCCTACAATGAGCAGTTCTTC. This translates into CASTHRDSSYNEQFF.